This TCR beta chain was identified in a study of blood T cell repertoires in COVID-19. Repertoires were generated with immunoSEQ multiplex PCR, while TCRdb's copy carries only in-frame clones and drops some. The data show roughly 140,000 clones, 65% to 80% seen once. Germline V lookup: CDR1 WNHNN, CDR2 SYGVQD (reference sequence). This CDR3 comprises 13 residues. V gave up 10 bases and J gave up 6 bases, with 16 bases separating them. V and J are TRBV10-1 and TRBJ1-5; D possibly corresponds to TRBD1 (5 bases). The sequence came from a man aged 60 to 75 with acute or convalescent COVID-19. Sequencing was done on a sample of peripheral blood. CDR3 protein: CAIRVRGCQPQHF. The CDR3 nucleotides are TGCGCCATCAGGGTGAGAGGTTGTCAGCCCCAGCATTTT.